This T cell receptor (beta chain) was retrieved from a study of shared clonotypes between healthy human individuals (dated by TCRdb to 2018 to 2021). A note on the overall study: The cohort included three men and two women between 18 and 49 years of age. For each donor, CD4 naive and CD4 memory were each given three plates, CD8 naive was given two plates, and CD8 memory was given one plate. Blood TCR repertoires of about five healthy adults were deeply sequenced to estimate repertoire size and the extent of clonotype sharing between individuals. To increase sequencing depth and limit assay-specific biases, TCR repertoire library preparation and sequencing were carried out by different laboratories using diverse techniques. Leukapheresis yielded between about 0.94 and 8.9 billion PBMCs per donor.

The CDR1 and CDR2 encoded by the germline V gene are WSHSY and SAAADI. Counted from cysteine to phenylalanine, this CDR3 has 11 amino acids. Of the read, only the CDR3 DNA is kept; its 33 bases are in frame from base 1. V is reduced by 4 bases and J by 6 bases, leaving a spacing of 4 bases between them. Using the deep immunoSEQ assay, TCR CDR3 regions were amplified from genomic DNA by multiplex PCR. Extracted genomic DNA from each cell subset was spread evenly across all wells of several immunoSEQ 96-well plates, with each plate serving as a replicate. For sorted subsets, 150 to 200 ng genomic DNA, equal to 25,000 to 35,000 T cell genomes, was loaded into each replicate PCR. Purified libraries were measured with a Qubit 3.0 fluorometer, size-checked on a Bioanalyzer 2100, and measured again with the KAPA Library Quantification kit. Every immunoSEQ 96-well plate was sequenced on a dedicated single-read 150-cycle Illumina NextSeq 550 flow cell. Per the original workflow: The immunoSEQ output contained only junctional sequences without quality scores, so filtering could not match that applied to full-length reads. To assign V/J genes and CDR3, sequences were annotated using PyIR, a Python wrapper for IgBLAST v1.9, with IMGT germline references. Any read was removed if the V/J assignment was weak (E-value above 1e-6), the CDR3 was missing, or the read contained stop codons, out-of-frame junctions, or ambiguous translated residues. V3J clonotypes were defined as sequences sharing the same inferred V gene, J gene, and CDR3 amino acid sequence. The percentage overlap between two repertoires was calculated by dividing the number of shared unique clonotypes by the size of the smaller repertoire. Richness of each repertoire was evaluated using RTK rarefaction, the Chao1 estimator, and Recon v2.1 estimates of unobserved clonotypes. For all TCRbeta clonotypes obtained by the gDNA method from a handful of donors, generation probabilities were computed with OLGA. The table was pulled from immuneACCESS by TCRdb, which kept in-frame rearrangements only. Such tables lose some clones; where checked, under half of the loss comes from unresolved V genes, and the rest has no known cause. D and trimming were read from the DNA, whereas the V and J calls and clone size are those reported in that table. The sample profile shows approximately 740,000 clones; over 90% of them were found once. The top ten hold about 25% of the sample.

Study-wide conclusions, independent of this receptor: Pairwise subsampling led to the expectation that sequencing depth would affect the degree of clonotype sharing among donors. Sampling was restricted to blood, and TCR repertoires in tissue are likely to differ from TCR repertoires in blood. Higher generation probabilities were observed for clonotypes shared by all four sorted-subset donors than for non-shared clonotypes. When several donors were compared, the shared fraction of clonotypes was about 5% for naive CD4, approximately 3.3% for naive CD8, 2% to 2.5% for memory CD4, and about 0.36% for memory CD8. Larger estimated clonotype richness was generally found for naive subsets than for memory subsets. Rarefaction of sorted-subset datasets indicated incomplete sequencing despite the large sequencing depth. The small number of donors limited the genetic and exposure-history diversity represented.

CD8 naive samples consisted of CD45RO-negative cells that were positively selected for CCR7, yielding a CD45RA+CCR7+ population without TemRA cells. The donors were healthy, HIV-negative adults with no recently reported acute infections or vaccinations. All donors were Caucasian adults living in Nashville, Tennessee, USA. After blood collection by leukapheresis, PBMCs were isolated using Ficoll-Histopaque density gradient centrifugation and then cryopreserved in the vapor phase of liquid nitrogen. Analytical flow cytometry was used to check the purity and quantity of each magnetically sorted T cell population. From each sorted fraction, genomic DNA was isolated and quantified by UV absorbance on a Nanodrop 2000c. On this clone itself: The antigen this receptor binds is unknown. Base qualities are not recorded, but no much larger clone differs from it by a single base.

The sequenced material came from naive CD8+ T cells sorted from blood. The label giving this sample's cell subset or site can be read as: CD45RA+CCR7+. The sequence was obtained from a man aged 25-45 years in good health. The chain joins TRBV10-2 to TRBJ2-1, with the D gene not clear enough to name. Here the CDR3 is given as CASSGVNEQFF. The base sequence is TGCGCCAGCAGTGGAGTCAATGAGCAGTTCTTC.